This TCR beta chain was recovered during a study of molecular identifiers for immune sequencing clone quantification (dated by TCRdb to between 2018 and 2020). Regarding the research as a whole: In a replicate experiment, RNA from about 20,000 or 100,000 naive CD8 T cells was split into five aliquots, four of which were sequenced. This methods study benchmarked molecular-identifier clustering-based TCR repertoire sequencing (MIDCIRS) and TCR RNA copy counting, using CD8 T cells to do so. Points the paper makes about the study in general: Identical TCR molecules sharing a barcode could cause highly expanded clone sizes to be underestimated. Modeling gave 3 to 3.5 recovered TCR RNA copies per cell versus about ten by digital PCR, implying roughly 29% capture efficiency. When barcode sub-clustering was not used, chimeric consensus sequences inflated TCR diversity, with chimeras reaching as high as 47%. Even against a background of roughly 1 million naive CD8 T cells, spiked-in Jurkat TCR RNA amounting to a single cell's worth was reported to be detectable. Spiked-in Jurkat TCR RNA (approximately 10 copies' worth), which is not part of the donor repertoire, was contained in the naive libraries. In CMV-specific effector cells, clones with more than 20 RNA copies accounted for over 97% of molecules, whereas in naive cells such clones accounted for under 1%.

From the cysteine through the phenylalanine, the CDR3 covers 17 amino acids. The sequence is cut down to CDR3 DNA, 51 bases in frame from base 1. This clonotype was found many times. Its antigen remains undetermined. Per-base qualities were not stored, and no clone one base away is much larger. Libraries of naive CD8 T cells were built from anywhere between roughly 19,000 and 1,000,000 sorted cells, with 10%, 30% or 50% of the purified RNA used. On a BD FACSAria II, naive CD8 T cells were FACS-sorted as CD8+CD4-CCR7+CD45RA+ and collected into RLT Plus buffer. Nine to eleven TCR copies' worth of Jurkat RNA were spiked into roughly 17,000-1,100,000 naive CD8 T cell samples to test detection sensitivity. CD8 T cells were enriched with RosetteSep CD8+ T Cell Enrichment Cocktail and Ficoll-Paque, followed by ACK red cell lysis. The protocol used for the library was PCR. Instrument on record: Illumina HiSeq 4000. Bulk TCR libraries were prepared as previously described, using TCR primers listed in Table S5. Purification of total RNA was performed with the Qiagen AllPrep DNA/RNA kit. Reads from multiple sequencing runs of the same library were pooled before analysis. On the authors' methods: Reads were retained only if an exact TCR constant sequence was present, and the retained reads were trimmed to 150 nt and grouped according to their 12-nt molecular barcodes. Reads in each barcode group were sub-clustered using a 15% Levenshtein threshold, and a quality-weighted consensus sequence was built for each RNA molecule. Non-functional sequences were removed, as were lower-count sequences one edit away from another. Based on a fit of two negative binomial distributions, barcode sub-clusters having less than 20% of the maximum read count were discarded. TCRdb reprocessed the public reads (quality trimming at Q25 with fastp, clone calling with MiXCR) and kept in-frame beta chains. Each CDR3 protein gets just one entry, which takes the most common genes and DNA from the rows behind it. TCRdb's processing, not the authors' own work, is the source of the V and J calls. The sample table contains 300,000 to 400,000 distinct CDR3 sequences; only one count was recorded for roughly 23% of them. The top ten hold over 0.7% of the sample.

This TCR derives from a human donor in good health. Some libraries in this study had Jurkat cell RNA spiked in. This receptor chain uses TRBV21-1 and TRBJ2-3; TRBD2, as called in the table, went unchecked against the DNA. TRBV21-1 is annotated as a pseudogene. Input material: naive CD8+ T cells from blood, with Jurkat cell RNA spiked in. The cell subset or site label for this specimen denotes: FACS-sorted CD8+CD4-CCR7+CD45RA+ naive T cells. The CDR3 region: CASSKVFPTAGGLTQYF. The DNA sequence is as follows: TGTGCCAGCAGCAAAGTGTTTCCGACAGCGGGGGGGCTTACGCAGTATTTT.